What follows is one T cell receptor beta chain and its context. Its antigen is currently unknown. Looked up from germline, CDR1 is SGHTA and CDR2 is FQGNSA. This CDR3 has 16 residues. V shed 0 bases, J shed 0 bases, and the junction held 2 bases outside the gene matches. The data belong to a study of T-cell memory formation after mild COVID-19. Study-level information: The TCR clusters were mostly specific to one donor. Study-wide findings and caveats: Pre-infection memory contained some responding clones, which suggested that cross-reactive memory had joined. CD4+ contracting clones lay mainly in CM and EM, CD8+ ones in EMRA. In second-wave clones peaking day 37, SARS-CoV-2 specificity remained unconfirmed.

Using its own MiXCR run on the 5' RACE reads, TCRdb lists one record per CDR3 protein. Among fewer than 350,000 distinct CDR3 sequences listed, roughly 15% were seen once. The specimen sequenced was PBMCs or a T cell subset sorted from them (not recorded which). The source is a man between 18 and 35 years old who had mild COVID-19 (a few samples of this study predate the infection). Cell type and time point are not known. The J gene is TRBJ2-4, the V gene TRBV7-2; TRBD2 matches at 7 bases. Here the CDR3 reads CASSLASGVAKNIQYF. The DNA for the CDR3 is TGTGCCAGCAGCTTAGCCAGCGGGGTAGCCAAAAACATTCAGTACTTC.